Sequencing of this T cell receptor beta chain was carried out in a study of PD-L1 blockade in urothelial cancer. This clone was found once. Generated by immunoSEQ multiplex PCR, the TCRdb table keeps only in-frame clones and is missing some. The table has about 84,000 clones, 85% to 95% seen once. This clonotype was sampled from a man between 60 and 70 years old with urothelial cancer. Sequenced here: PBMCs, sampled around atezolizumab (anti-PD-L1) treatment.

CDR3 coding DNA: TGCGCCAGCAGCGGGGGACAGGGAATTCCTAGCGGGAGCGACGAGCAGTACTTC. It encodes CASSGGQGIPSGSDEQYF. The gene calls are TRBV10-1 and TRBJ2-7, with D perhaps TRBD2 (10 bases). V shed 6 bases and J shed 5 bases, with 29 bases lying between them. CDR1 WNHNN and CDR2 SYGVQD come from the germline V gene (reference sequence). CDR3 length: 18 amino acids.